A selection of T cell receptor beta chains follows, all from one sample in a study of shared clonotypes between healthy human individuals. Generated by immunoSEQ multiplex PCR, the TCRdb table keeps only in-frame clones and is missing some. The sample includes about 1.5 million clones, 98% seen only once; the top ten take roughly 0.45%. Sequencing was performed on naive CD4+ T cells sorted from blood. The receptors were sampled from a man aged 25-40 years in good health. Each CDR3 is given with its conserved first and last residue. A D gene is named only where the DNA matches it firmly. Clone size is stated in some rows and not others, as once, few, many or a class when expanded.

-,-,TRBV2,TRBJ2-7,TGTGCCAGCAGTGAGGTAGAATGGGACGAGCAGTACTTC,CASSEVEWDEQYF
-,TRBD2,TRBV2,TRBJ2-7,TGTGCCAGCACGACTAGCGGGAACGAGCAGTACTTC,CASTTSGNEQYF
-,-,TRBV5-1,TRBJ2-1,TGCGCCAGCAGCTTAACGGCATCTAACAATGAGCAGTTCTTC,CASSLTASNNEQFF
-,-,TRBV14,TRBJ1-5,TGTGCCAGCAGCCAAGGTATTGAACAGCCCCAGCATTTT,CASSQGIEQPQHF
-,TRBD2,TRBV7-2,TRBJ2-7,TGTGCCAGCAGCTTATCTCTAGCGGGAGCCGAGCAGTACTTC,CASSLSLAGAEQYF
-,TRBD2,TRBV5-1,TRBJ2-1,TGCGCCAGCAGCTCAGGGACTATTACCTACAATGAGCAGTTCTTC,CASSSGTITYNEQFF
-,TRBD1,TRBV14,TRBJ1-5,TGTGCCAGCAGCCAAGGGACAGGGTTGCATTTT,CASSQGTGLHF
-,TRBD1,TRBV11-2,TRBJ2-7,TGTGCCAGCACCCCGACAGGGGGTCCCTACGAGCAGTACTTC,CASTPTGGPYEQYF
few,-,TRBV7-2,TRBJ1-4,TGTGCCAGCAGCTTGACAGCAACTAATGAAAAACTGTTTTTT,CASSLTATNEKLFF
-,-,TRBV18,TRBJ1-5,TGTGCCAGCTCACCCAACTCCGGACAGCCCCAGCATTTT,CASSPNSGQPQHF
-,TRBD2,TRBV19,TRBJ2-1,TGTGCCAGTAGTTATGGCGGGAGTACCTACAATGAGCAGTTCTTC,CASSYGGSTYNEQFF
-,TRBD2,TRBV5-1,TRBJ2-5,TGCGCCAGCAGCTTCCCACTAGCGGGCGGACAAGAGACCCAGTACTTC,CASSFPLAGGQETQYF
once,TRBD2,TRBV7-8,TRBJ2-5,TGTGCCAGCAGCCTTAGACTAGCGGGGCAAGAGACCCAGTACTTC,CASSLRLAGQETQYF
-,-,TRBV7-9,TRBJ2-4,TGTGCCAGCAGCAGAGGGACAAGGGAGCCCAAAAACATTCAGTACTTC,CASSRGTREPKNIQYF
-,-,TRBV5-1,TRBJ2-7,TGCGCCAGCAGCTTGGGAGGGACGGCAGACTACGAGCAGTACTTC,CASSLGGTADYEQYF
-,-,TRBV19,TRBJ1-1,TGTGCCAGTAGTTACGGGGGCGGAAACACTGAAGCTTTCTTT,CASSYGGGNTEAFF
-,TRBD2,TRBV4-3,TRBJ2-5,TGCGCCAGCAGCCCGACTAGCGGTGGGGAGACCCAGTACTTC,CASSPTSGGETQYF